This TCR beta chain derives from a study of blood T cell repertoires in COVID-19. Study-wide context: In each case, the material was cDNA or gDNA derived from T cells, B-cell-depleted T cells, or PBMCs.

The data were produced by immunoSEQ multiplex PCR, yet TCRdb's version contains in-frame clones alone and is incomplete. This table holds 250,000 or so clones, around 87% found once. The CDR3 length is 17 residues. Germline lookup yields CDR1 MNHEY and CDR2 SMNVEV (reference sequence). V trimming: 5 bases; J trimming: 2 bases; junction bases outside the gene matches: 3. V gene TRBV27 combines with J gene TRBJ2-6, with TRBD2 matching over 13 bases. Sequences were obtained from peripheral blood. This sequence was found in a woman in her fifties or sixties with COVID-19, enrolled during active disease. The CDR3 protein is CASSLGLAGAGANVLTF. As DNA, the CDR3 is TGTGCCAGCAGTCTCGGACTAGCGGGAGCTGGGGCCAACGTCCTGACTTTC.